This T cell receptor beta chain was observed in a study of cytomegalovirus exposure and HLA in healthy donors. After removal of 2 bases from V and 7 bases from J, the junction contained 6 bases not matched to a gene. Germline assignment: CDR1 GTSNPN and CDR2 SVGIG (reference sequence). CDR3 size: 14 residues. Primers for the PCR totalled 60 Vbeta and 13 Jbeta. Assay: immunoSEQ multiplex PCR; the TCRdb copy retains only in-frame clones and omits some. The repertoire holds about 61,000 clones, with approximately 87% as singletons. This sequence was found in a man aged 18 to 30 in good health and CMV-seronegative. V and J are TRBV30 and TRBJ2-5; 11 bases line up with TRBD2. The sequencing input was PBMCs. This CDR3 reads CAWSIAGGPGTQYF. The CDR3 DNA reads as TGTGCCTGGAGTATAGCGGGGGGGCCTGGGACCCAGTACTTC.